This entry is about one TCR beta chain. Antigen: not known. The sample belongs to a study of T cell repertoires in cytomegalovirus infection. Study-level results: Cumulative public TCR beta family frequency identified CMV carriers with the relevant HLA.

With 5 bases removed from V and 10 bases from J, the gap between germline ends came to 14 bases. This CDR3 has 12 residues. The germline gives CDR1 MDHEN, CDR2 SYDVKM. TCRdb recomputed calls from the reads with MiXCR, one row per CDR3 protein. The table records about 530,000 distinct CDR3 sequences, approximately 26% of them present only once. The sample was PBMCs. This chain links TRBV28 with TRBJ1-1; D unresolved. The sequence derives from a human donor in good health (CMV status not recorded). Some clones in this sample may be carry-over from other donors' samples. CDR3 coding DNA: TGTGCCAGCAGTGTAGGGTCTCTTGGAGCTTTCTTT. Its translation: CASSVGSLGAFF.